These 27 T cell receptor beta chains came from one sample sequenced in a study of blood T cell repertoires in COVID-19. Produced via immunoSEQ multiplex PCR; TCRdb's table is partial and in-frame only. This table holds some 300,000 clones, around 90% found once. The sequenced sample was peripheral blood. These receptors were obtained from a woman aged 40 to 55 with COVID-19, enrolled during active disease.

The rearrangement joins TRBV5-1 to TRBJ2-7; 7 positions match TRBD1. V gave up 0 bases and J gave up 4 bases; unmatched junction bases: 4. The length of the CDR3 is 14 residues. Per germline, CDR1 SGHRS and CDR2 YFSETQ. CDR3 sequence: CASSLVQGTYEQYF. In nucleotides, the CDR3 is TGCGCCAGCAGCTTGGTACAGGGGACGTACGAGCAGTACTTC.

This sequence joins TRBV12-2 and TRBJ2-1; the table's D gene call, TRBD2, was not cross checked with the DNA. TRBV12-2 is shown as a pseudogene. The CDR3 length is 19 residues. The CDR3, as DNA: TGTGCAAGTCGCGAAGGACTAGCGGGAGAGATACATGGCAGCAATGAGCAGTTCTTC. It codes for CASREGLAGEIHGSNEQFF.

The genes are TRBV19 and TRBJ1-4; D uncertain. V gave up 3 bases and J gave up 3 bases, with 8 bases separating them. CDR1 LNHDA and CDR2 SQIVND come from the germline V gene (reference sequence). The CDR3 totals 14 residues. The CDR3 sequence: CASSIGEPNEKLFF. Written as DNA, the CDR3 is TGTGCCAGTAGTATCGGGGAACCTAATGAAAAACTGTTTTTT.

The genes are TRBV5-1 and TRBJ1-1; D is possibly TRBD1 (6 bases). CDR3 size: 15 residues. CDR1 SGHRS and CDR2 YFSETQ come from the germline V gene. The V and J ends lost 0 bases and 4 bases respectively, with 13 bases between them. Written as DNA, the CDR3 is TGCGCCAGCAGCTTGGGTGGAAGGGGGGGCACTGAAGCTTTCTTT. Protein sequence: CASSLGGRGGTEAFF.

This chain connects TRBV5-1 to TRBJ2-3; possible D gene TRBD2, 5 bases. Germline CDR1 SGHRS, CDR2 YFSETQ. This CDR3 has 16 amino acids. The ends were cut back, 4 bases at V and 0 bases at J, with 15 bases in the middle. CDR3 sequence: CASSVVGGLSTDTQYF. The CDR3 nucleotides are TGCGCCAGCAGCGTGGTCGGCGGGTTAAGCACAGATACGCAGTATTTT. Full variable domain (outside the CDR3, taken from reference TRBV5-1 and TRBJ2-3): KAGVTQTPRYLIKTRGQQVTLSCSPISGHRSVSWYQQTPGQGLQFLFEYFSETQRNKGNFPGRFSGRQFSNSRSEMNVSTLELGDSALYLCASSVVGGLSTDTQYFGPGTRLTVL.

The chain combines TRBV28 with TRBJ1-3, with TRBD1 identical over 9 bases. V gave up 4 bases and J gave up 5 bases; unmatched junction bases: 9. The CDR3 totals 16 residues. The germline V gene has CDR1 MDHEN and CDR2 SYDVKM. CDR3 in amino acids: CASSSSGQGRRNTIYF. For the CDR3, the DNA is TGTGCCAGCAGTTCCTCGGGACAGGGAAGGAGAAACACCATATATTTT.

The chain recombines TRBV10-3 with TRBJ2-7; tentatively, D is TRBD1 (6 bases). CDR1 is ENHRY and CDR2 is SYGVKD in the germline V gene. The CDR3 contains 13 residues. Trimming left V 4 bases short and J 6 bases short, with 13 bases between. CDR3 protein: CAISGRAGVEQYF. CDR3 nucleotides: TGTGCCATCAGTGGCCGGGCAGGGGTCGAGCAGTACTTC.

The chain combines TRBV18 with TRBJ1-6, with TRBD1 matching 9 bases. Trimming removed 2 bases from V and 6 bases from J; junction bases left unmatched: 2. The CDR3 consists of 15 residues. Germline CDR1 reads KGHSH; CDR2 reads LQKENI. The CDR3 DNA sequence: TGTGCCAGCTCACCAAGGGACAGGGTTAATTCACCCCTCCACTTT. It translates to CASSPRDRVNSPLHF. The entire variable domain, with the rest obtained from reference TRBV18 and TRBJ1-6, is as follows: NAGVMQNPRHLVRRRGQEARLRCSPMKGHSHVYWYRQLPEEGLKFMVYLQKENIIDESGMPKERFSAEFPKEGPSILRIQQVVRGDSAAYFCASSPRDRVNSPLHFGNGTRLTVT.

This clone has a handful of counts. The chain carries TRBV5-8 and TRBJ2-7, with 10 bases identical to TRBD1. Germline trimming cut 4 bases from V and 10 bases from J; bases unmatched to any gene: 5. CDR1 SGHTS and CDR2 YDEGEE come from the germline V gene. CDR3 length: 12 residues. DNA of the CDR3: TGTGCCAGCAGCCATGGACAGGGGGAACAGTACTTC. This translates into CASSHGQGEQYF.

The gene calls are TRBV14 and TRBJ1-1, with a tentative D call TRBD1 (5 bases). CDR1 and CDR2 (germline): SGHDN, FVKESK. V gave up 4 bases and J gave up 1 base, with 22 bases separating them. This CDR3 is built from 18 residues. DNA for the CDR3: TGTGCCAGCAGCCCGAACCGGGCCCTGACAGTACGGAACACTGAAGCTTTCTTT. Protein: CASSPNRALTVRNTEAFF.

The V call is TRBV4-3, the J call TRBJ2-1; 9 bases line up with TRBD2. In germline, CDR1 is LGHNA, CDR2 YSLEER. V dropped 0 bases and J dropped 3; count of bases not matched to a gene: 3. CDR3 length: 16 residues. CDR3 region: CASSQELAGLYNEQFF. CDR3 nucleotide sequence: TGCGCCAGCAGCCAAGAGCTAGCGGGGCTCTACAATGAGCAGTTCTTC.

The chain combines TRBV4-3 with TRBJ1-4; no reliable D call. Looked up from germline, CDR1 is LGHNA and CDR2 is YSLEER. This CDR3 contains 11 residues. Deletions cut 3 bases from V and 8 bases from J, with 4 bases between. This CDR3 is CASSQAEKLFF. The CDR3 coding sequence is TGCGCCAGCAGCCAGGCAGAAAAACTGTTTTTT.

The chain links TRBV3-1 (or the pseudogene TRBV3-2) to TRBJ1-1; D call uncertain. Germline CDR1 is LGHDT and CDR2 is YNNKEL (reference sequence). The CDR3 runs to 14 residues. V lost 0 bases to trimming and J lost 6 bases, with 11 bases between them. The CDR3 loop reads CASSQERGSPEAFF. The CDR3 bases are TGTGCCAGCAGCCAAGAAAGAGGGAGTCCTGAAGCTTTCTTT.

This clone showed up just once. The chain has TRBV29-1 and TRBJ2-2, with TRBD2 matching 10 bases. The germline CDR1 and CDR2 sequences are SQVTM and ANQGSEA. With V trimmed by 7 bases and J by 3 bases, 5 bases remained unmatched. The length of the CDR3 is 14 residues. The CDR3 reads CSGRGTSDTGELFF. Here the CDR3 DNA reads TGCAGCGGGAGAGGGACTAGCGACACCGGGGAGCTGTTTTTT.

The V gene is TRBV30, the J gene TRBJ2-4, with 7 bases fitting TRBD1. This CDR3 region has 13 residues. V lost 4 bases to trimming and J lost 6 bases; unmatched junction nucleotides: 6. The germline V gene encodes CDR1 GTSNPN and CDR2 SVGIG (reference sequence). This CDR3 is CAWNGQASNIQYF. In nucleotides, the CDR3 is TGTGCCTGGAATGGACAGGCCTCAAACATTCAGTACTTC.

The chain combines TRBV29-1 with TRBJ1-3; 7 bases match TRBD1. Germline V gives CDR1 SQVTM, CDR2 ANQGSEA. CDR3 length: 15 amino acids. The junction had 7 bases not matched to a gene; V was cut back by 5 bases and J by 0 bases. CDR3 sequence reads: CSVRQAGGSGNTIYF. The CDR3 DNA reads TGCAGCGTTCGACAAGCAGGGGGCTCTGGAAACACCATATATTTT.

In DNA form, the CDR3 reads TGTGCCAGCAGCCAAGGGACAGCATTAACCTTC. This translates into CASSQGTALTF. This chain links TRBV4-2 with TRBJ1-2, with D perhaps TRBD1 (6 bases). The V end lost 1 base, the J end lost 14 bases, and 11 bases lay between the germline ends. CDR1 and CDR2 from the germline V gene are LGHNA and YNFKEQ. This CDR3 is 11 amino acids long.

The chain couples TRBV27 to TRBJ2-7, with 13 nucleotides matching TRBD2. Germline V gene data show CDR1 as MNHEY and CDR2 as SMNVEV (reference sequence). Unmatched junction bases numbered 6, after V lost 3 bases and J lost 7 bases. The CDR3 extends over 15 amino acids. The CDR3, as DNA: TGTGCCAGCAGTTTTCGACTAGCGGGAGGAGGTGAGCAGTACTTC. It is translated as CASSFRLAGGGEQYF.

The J gene is TRBJ1-5, the V gene TRBV18; D perhaps matches TRBD1 (5 bases). Germline V gene sequence: CDR1 KGHSH, CDR2 LQKENI. V lost 0 bases and J lost 9, with 12 bases in between. The CDR3 covers 14 residues. CDR3 sequence: CASSPPRNQGPQHF. DNA of the CDR3: TGTGCCAGCTCACCACCCAGAAACCAGGGGCCCCAGCATTTT.

In DNA, the CDR3 is TGTGCCAGCAGTCCCAAGGGGCTCCCCGATGGCTACACCTTC. Protein sequence: CASSPKGLPDGYTF. The gene calls are TRBV27 and TRBJ1-2, with D perhaps TRBD1 (5 bases). V lost 5 bases to trimming and J lost 6 bases, with 16 bases between them. CDR3 length: 14 residues. Germline lookup yields CDR1 MNHEY and CDR2 SMNVEV (reference sequence).

The CDR3 loop is CASSFAVAQGNTIYF. In nucleotides, the CDR3 is TGTGCCAGCAGCTTTGCAGTCGCCCAGGGAAACACCATATATTTT. The chain is built from TRBV7-2 and TRBJ1-3; unclear D gene. In germline, CDR1 is SGHTA, CDR2 FQGNSA. V was pared by 3 bases and J by 4 bases, with 13 bases between. CDR3 length: 15 residues.

The chain uses TRBV5-5 and TRBJ1-1; 7 nucleotides match TRBD1. Germline CDR1 SGHKS, CDR2 YYEKEE (reference sequence). The CDR3 runs to 14 residues. Trimming took 2 bases from V and 1 from J; bases not matched to a gene: 2. CDR3 loop: CASSLTGENTEAFF. The DNA for the CDR3 is TGTGCCAGCAGCTTAACAGGGGAGAACACTGAAGCTTTCTTT.

This rearrangement joins TRBV15 to TRBJ1-5; D is undetermined. The CDR3 loop spans 15 amino acids. V lost 5 bases, J lost 3 bases, and 14 bases lay in between. Germline values: CDR1 LNHNV, CDR2 YYDKDF (reference sequence). The CDR3 sequence is CATSGVPGPNQPQHF. The DNA for the CDR3 is TGTGCCACCAGCGGTGTACCGGGTCCCAATCAGCCCCAGCATTTT.

This clone appeared a single time. The chain recombines TRBV4-1 with TRBJ2-5; TRBD2 is a possible D gene (6 bases). The germline V and J ends were trimmed by 0 bases and 4 bases, with 12 bases remaining between them. CDR3 length equals 15 residues. Germline V gene sequence: CDR1 MGHRA, CDR2 YSYEKL. The CDR3 reads CASSQEGRERETQYF. The CDR3 region has the DNA TGCGCCAGCAGCCAAGAGGGCCGGGAGAGAGAGACCCAGTACTTC.

The rearrangement uses TRBV7-2 and TRBJ2-1; D is possibly TRBD2 (6 bases). Germline V CDR1 and CDR2: SGHTA, FQGNSA. V lost 6 bases to trimming and J lost 9 bases, with 12 bases between them. The CDR3 spans 12 residues. The CDR3 is CASSPKGLEQFF. CDR3 sequence (DNA): TGTGCCAGCAGTCCCAAGGGACTTGAGCAGTTCTTC.

The chain carries TRBV27 and TRBJ2-5; 9 bases line up with TRBD1. Trimming cost V 6 bases and J 4 bases; bases outside gene matches: 6. From germline, CDR1 is MNHEY and CDR2 SMNVEV (reference sequence). This CDR3 contains 14 residues. In DNA, the CDR3 is TGTGCCAGCAGCGAAACAGGGGGCGGAGAGACCCAGTACTTC. Translating it yields CASSETGGGETQYF.

This clone was observed a few times. The chain recombines TRBV24-1 with TRBJ1-5; 10 nucleotides align to TRBD1. Per the germline V gene, CDR1 is KGHDR and CDR2 is SFDVKD. CDR3 length: 16 amino acids. Trimming removed 4 bases from V and 2 bases from J; junction bases left unmatched: 4. CDR3 region: CATSDRDRGGNQPQHF. In DNA form, the CDR3 reads TGTGCCACCAGTGACCGGGACAGGGGTGGCAATCAGCCCCAGCATTTT.